The 25 T cell receptor beta chains presented below share a single source sample, sequenced in a study of shared clonotypes between healthy human individuals. The assay was immunoSEQ multiplex PCR, and TCRdb's table has in-frame clones only and misses some. The repertoire has nearly 1 million clones, about three quarters of them found once; the top ten carry roughly 1.5%. The material sequenced was memory CD4+ T cells sorted from blood. The subset: CD45RA-negative fraction. These receptor sequences come from a man between 18 and 29 years old in good health.

The chain recombines TRBV10-2 with TRBJ2-7, with TRBD2 identical over 11 bases. V trimming: 0 bases; J trimming: 7 bases; junction bases outside the gene matches: 5. Looked up from germline, CDR1 is WSHSY and CDR2 is SAAADI. This CDR3 spans 15 amino acids. CDR3 loop: CASSESIAGGLEQYF. The CDR3 nucleotides are TGCGCCAGCAGTGAGTCGATAGCGGGGGGGCTTGAGCAGTACTTC.

V is TRBV30 and J is TRBJ1-5; D unresolved. Per the germline V gene, CDR1 is GTSNPN and CDR2 is SVGIG (reference sequence). The CDR3 length is 13 residues. V was cut by 2 bases and J by 1 base, with 6 bases left in between. The CDR3 here is CAWSTKSNQPQHF. The CDR3 DNA follows: TGTGCCTGGAGTACGAAAAGCAATCAGCCCCAGCATTTT.

This clone came up many times. Other nucleotide sequences from this sample produce the same CDR3. CDR3 protein: CASRGNTEAFF. The CDR3 bases are TGTGCCAGTAGGGGGAACACTGAAGCTTTCTTT. The chain links TRBV19 to TRBJ1-1, with D uncertain. The germline V and J ends were trimmed by 6 bases and 1 base, with 3 bases remaining between them. Germline V gives CDR1 LNHDA, CDR2 SQIVND (reference sequence). The CDR3 runs 11 residues. The full variable domain, with the rest looked up from reference TRBV19 and TRBJ1-1, is DGGITQSPKYLFRKEGQNVTLSCEQNLNHDAMYWYRQDPGQGLRLIYYSQIVNDFQKGDIAEGYSVSREKKESFPLTVTSAQKNPTAFYLCASRGNTEAFFGQGTRLTVV.

The sample holds a few counts of this clone. V usage is TRBV21-1 and J usage is TRBJ1-2; the D call of TRBD1 is as the table states it, not checked on the DNA. TRBV21-1 is noted as a pseudogene. This CDR3 is 15 amino acids long. Here the CDR3 DNA reads TGTGCCAGCACCATCTTGCCCTACAGGATCTATGGCTACACCTTC. Translation: CASTILPYRIYGYTF.

This clone appeared a few times. The V gene is TRBV30, the J gene TRBJ1-6; D gene unclear. From germline, CDR1 is GTSNPN and CDR2 SVGIG (reference sequence). The CDR3 consists of 15 residues. V was shortened by 2 bases and J by 8 bases, with 16 bases between the two germline ends. CDR3 sequence reads: CAWSSSRAAHSPLHF. CDR3 DNA sequence: TGTGCCTGGAGTTCAAGCCGGGCTGCCCATTCACCCCTCCACTTT. Filled out from reference TRBV30 and TRBJ1-6, the complete variable domain reads SQTIHQWPATLVQPVGSPLSLECTVEGTSNPNLYWYRQAAGRGLQLLFYSVGIGQISSEVPQNLSASRPQDRQFILSSKKLLLSDSGFYLCAWSSSRAAHSPLHFGNGTRLTVT.

The chain is built from TRBV18 and TRBJ2-6; D is unresolved. V dropped 3 bases and J dropped 2 bases, with 8 bases sitting between them. In germline, CDR1 is KGHSH, CDR2 LQKENI. The CDR3 is 15 amino acids. The CDR3 DNA reads TGTGCCAGCTCACCTTACGGTGCTGGGGCCAACGTCCTGACTTTC. Translated, it gives CASSPYGAGANVLTF.

This clone was counted once. The chain is built from TRBV5-4 and TRBJ1-3; TRBD1 is a possible D gene (5 bases). CDR1 is SGHNT and CDR2 is YYREEE in the germline V gene (reference sequence). Trimming removed 2 bases at V and 0 bases at J, with 18 bases between. The CDR3 is 18 amino acids. CDR3 bases: TGTGCCAGCAGCTTACCCCCGCAGGGTTCTAGCTCTGGAAACACCATATATTTT. Translating gives CASSLPPQGSSSGNTIYF.

This clone was counted once. The genes are TRBV10-3 and TRBJ2-4; no clear D. V was cut by 0 bases and J by 5 bases, with 17 bases left in between. This CDR3 spans 17 amino acids. Germline CDR1 ENHRY, CDR2 SYGVKD. Here the CDR3 reads CAISESRRIPEENIQYF. In DNA, the CDR3 is TGTGCCATCAGTGAGTCGAGACGTATCCCCGAGGAAAACATTCAGTACTTC.

The rearrangement uses TRBV19 and TRBJ1-2; 9 nucleotides agree with TRBD1. J lost 4 bases, V lost 7 bases, and 4 bases had no gene match. The CDR3 has 13 residues. Germline V gene data show CDR1 as LNHDA and CDR2 as SQIVND (reference sequence). The CDR3 here is CASKPTGGYGYTF. The CDR3 region has the DNA TGTGCCAGTAAACCGACAGGGGGCTATGGCTACACCTTC.

This clone occurred a few times. The rearrangement links TRBV5-6 to TRBJ2-3, with TRBD2 identical over 10 bases. J was trimmed by 0 bases and V by 2 bases; bases with no gene match: 6. The germline V gene has CDR1 SGHDT and CDR2 YYEEEE. The CDR3 runs to 17 residues. The CDR3: CASSFLTSGASTDTQYF. CDR3 coding DNA: TGTGCCAGCAGCTTCCTAACTAGCGGGGCTAGCACAGATACGCAGTATTTT.

V gene TRBV6-5 combines with J gene TRBJ1-5; 7 positions agree with TRBD1. The ends lost 5 bases at V and 7 bases at J; junction bases unmatched: 8. Germline CDR1 reads MNHEY; CDR2 reads SVGAGI. The CDR3 covers 14 residues. The CDR3 spells CASSDRAKGQPQHF. The CDR3 DNA reads TGTGCCAGCAGTGACAGGGCAAAAGGGCAGCCCCAGCATTTT.

The chain combines TRBV6-6 with TRBJ2-3; TRBD2 matches at 13 bases. CDR1 and CDR2 (germline): MNHNY, SVGAGI (reference sequence). The ends lost 8 bases at V and 2 bases at J; junction bases unmatched: 7. The CDR3 extends over 16 amino acids. CDR3 DNA: TGTGCCAGCCGCACGGGGACTAGCGGGATCACAGATACGCAGTATTTT. Amino acids: CASRTGTSGITDTQYF.

The J gene is TRBJ1-5, the V gene TRBV6-1, with 7 bases aligning to TRBD1. V lost 6 bases to trimming and J lost 3 bases; unmatched junction nucleotides: 8. Germline loops: CDR1 MNHNS, CDR2 SASEGT. The length of the CDR3 is 15 residues. The chain's CDR3 is CASRGSGQYNQPQHF. The CDR3 region has the DNA TGTGCCAGCAGAGGGTCGGGACAGTACAATCAGCCCCAGCATTTT.

The chain uses TRBV7-6 and TRBJ2-7; TRBD2 matches at 14 bases. The CDR3 consists of 15 residues. Germline V gene data show CDR1 as SGHVS and CDR2 as FNYEAQ. The J segment lost 7 bases and the V segment lost 5 bases, leaving 7 bases of the junction unmatched. CDR3 bases: TGTGCCAGCAGCCCCGGGACTAGCGGGAGCGGTGAGCAGTACTTC. Residues: CASSPGTSGSGEQYF.

V gene TRBV10-1 combines with J gene TRBJ1-2, with 11 bases identical to TRBD1. The CDR3 contains 15 residues. V lost 2 bases, J lost 8 bases, and 7 bases stayed unmatched. Germline assignment: CDR1 WNHNN and CDR2 SYGVQD (reference sequence). CDR3 DNA sequence: TGCGCCAGCAGTGAGGGTGGACAGGGGGCGGGCGGCTACACCTTC. It translates to CASSEGGQGAGGYTF.

This rearrangement joins TRBV28 to TRBJ1-1; no clear D gene. With 3 bases removed from V and 1 base from J, the gap between germline ends came to 12 bases. The CDR3 sequence is 15 residues long. Germline CDR1 and CDR2: MDHEN and SYDVKM. This CDR3 is CASSLGMSRNTEAFF. As DNA, the CDR3 is TGTGCCAGCAGTTTGGGGATGAGCCGGAACACTGAAGCTTTCTTT.

The V and J genes are TRBV5-8 and TRBJ2-4; TRBD1 matches at 7 bases. The CDR3 contains 15 residues. The germline V gene has CDR1 SGHTS and CDR2 YDEGEE. Trimming took 4 bases from V and 3 from J; bases not matched to a gene: 7. The CDR3 sequence: CASSTRQGSKNIQYF. The DNA of the CDR3 is TGTGCCAGCAGCACTCGACAGGGTAGCAAAAACATTCAGTACTTC.

The genes are TRBV7-9 and TRBJ2-7, with 7 bases fitting TRBD2. Germline V CDR1 and CDR2: SEHNR, FQNEAQ (reference sequence). The trim removed 1 base at V and 0 bases at J, leaving 3 bases unmatched. The CDR3 length is 15 residues. Written as DNA, the CDR3 is TGTGCCAGCAGCTTAGAGCGGGACCCCTCCTACGAGCAGTACTTC. Its translation is CASSLERDPSYEQYF.

The chain is built from TRBV5-1 and TRBJ1-3, with a tentative D call TRBD1 (5 bases). V shed 0 bases and J shed 0 bases, with 10 bases lying between them. The CDR3 covers 16 residues. The V gene's germline CDR1 is SGHRS and CDR2 YFSETQ. The CDR3 loop reads CASSLGGDDSGNTIYF. DNA of the CDR3: TGCGCCAGCAGCTTGGGAGGGGACGACTCTGGAAACACCATATATTTT.

The chain has TRBV18 and TRBJ1-5; tentative D call: TRBD1 (6 bases). V was clipped by 6 bases and J by 7 bases, with 16 bases between them. The CDR3 sequence is 14 residues long. CDR1 is KGHSH and CDR2 is LQKENI in the germline V gene. The DNA of the CDR3 is TGTGCCAGCTCCGACCAGGGGACGATCCAGCCCCAGCATTTT. Translating gives CASSDQGTIQPQHF.

The table lists this clone with a few counts. This chain connects TRBV4-2 to TRBJ1-1; D is possibly TRBD1 (6 bases). CDR1 is LGHNA and CDR2 is YNFKEQ in the germline V gene. The CDR3 consists of 15 residues. V shed 5 bases and J shed 3 bases, with 16 bases lying between them. This chain's CDR3 is CASSIQGQLDTEAFF. The DNA of the CDR3 is TGTGCCAGCAGCATACAGGGCCAGTTGGACACTGAAGCTTTCTTT.

In its sample, this clone was seen a few times. This chain links TRBV11-2 with TRBJ1-6, with no clear D. The length of the CDR3 is 12 residues. The ends were cut back, 3 bases at V and 11 bases at J, with 8 bases in the middle. Germline V gives CDR1 SGHAT, CDR2 FQNNGV. CDR3 DNA sequence: TGTGCCAGCAGCTTTCTTGGGACACCCCTCCACTTT. The encoded protein is CASSFLGTPLHF. The complete variable domain, with remaining parts taken from reference TRBV11-2 and TRBJ1-6, reads EAGVAQSPRYKIIEKRQSVAFWCNPISGHATLYWYQQILGQGPKLLIQFQNNGVVDDSQLPKDRFSAERLKGVDSTLKIQPAKLEDSAVYLCASSFLGTPLHFGNGTRLTVT.

The chain is built from TRBV6-1 and TRBJ1-4; 8 bases match TRBD1. This CDR3 is 17 amino acids long. CDR1 is MNHNS and CDR2 is SASEGT in the germline V gene. V was clipped by 0 bases and J by 2 bases; unmatched bases: 5. The CDR3 DNA reads as TGTGCCAGCAGTGAAGCTCGTAGGACAGGGACTAATGAAAAACTGTTTTTT. Translating it yields CASSEARRTGTNEKLFF.

The table lists this clone with a count of one. This chain links TRBV6-5 with TRBJ2-6; no definite D call. V shed 6 bases and J shed 4 bases, with 7 bases lying between them. This CDR3 contains 13 residues. Germline V gives CDR1 MNHEY, CDR2 SVGAGI. The CDR3: CASSQSGANVLTF. The CDR3 region has the DNA TGTGCCAGCAGCCAGTCCGGGGCCAACGTCCTGACTTTC.

This chain links TRBV10-2 with TRBJ2-7; D unclear. CDR3 size: 13 residues. V was pared by 7 bases and J by 4 bases, with 14 bases between. Germline CDR1 WSHSY, CDR2 SAAADI. The CDR3 bases are TGCGCCAGCACGTTAGGGAAGACGTACGAGCAGTACTTC. It yields the protein CASTLGKTYEQYF.